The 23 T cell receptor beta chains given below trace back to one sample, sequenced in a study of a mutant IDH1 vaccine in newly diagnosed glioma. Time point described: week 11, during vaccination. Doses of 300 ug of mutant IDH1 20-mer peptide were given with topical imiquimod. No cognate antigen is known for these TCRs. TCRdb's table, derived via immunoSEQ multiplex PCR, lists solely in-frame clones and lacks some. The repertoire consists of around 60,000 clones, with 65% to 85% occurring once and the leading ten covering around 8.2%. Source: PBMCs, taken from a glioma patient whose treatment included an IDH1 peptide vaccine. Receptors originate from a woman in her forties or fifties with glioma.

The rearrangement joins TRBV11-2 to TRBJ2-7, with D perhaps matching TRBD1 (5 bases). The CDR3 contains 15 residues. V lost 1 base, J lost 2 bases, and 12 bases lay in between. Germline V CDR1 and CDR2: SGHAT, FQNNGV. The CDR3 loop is CASSLGQTQTYEQYF. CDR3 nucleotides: TGTGCCAGCAGCTTAGGACAGACTCAGACCTACGAGCAGTACTTC.

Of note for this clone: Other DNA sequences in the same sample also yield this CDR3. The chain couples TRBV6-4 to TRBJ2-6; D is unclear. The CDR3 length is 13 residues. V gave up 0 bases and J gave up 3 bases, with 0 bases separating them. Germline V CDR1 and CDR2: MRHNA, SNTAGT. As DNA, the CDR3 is TGTGCCAGCAGTGACTCTGGGGCCAACGTCCTGACTTTC. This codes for CASSDSGANVLTF.

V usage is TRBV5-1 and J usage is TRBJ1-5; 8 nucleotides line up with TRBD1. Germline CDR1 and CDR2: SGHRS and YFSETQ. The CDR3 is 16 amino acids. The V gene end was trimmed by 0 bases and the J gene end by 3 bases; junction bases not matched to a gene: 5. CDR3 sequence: CASSLGQGSINQPQHF. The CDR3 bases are TGCGCCAGCAGCTTGGGACAGGGGAGCATCAATCAGCCCCAGCATTTT. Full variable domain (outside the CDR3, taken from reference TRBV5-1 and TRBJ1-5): KAGVTQTPRYLIKTRGQQVTLSCSPISGHRSVSWYQQTPGQGLQFLFEYFSETQRNKGNFPGRFSGRQFSNSRSEMNVSTLELGDSALYLCASSLGQGSINQPQHFGDGTRLSIL.

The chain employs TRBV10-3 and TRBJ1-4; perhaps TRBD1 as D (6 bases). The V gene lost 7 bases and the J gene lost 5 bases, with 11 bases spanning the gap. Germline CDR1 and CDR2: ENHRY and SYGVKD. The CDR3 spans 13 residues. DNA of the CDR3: TGTGCCATCACTGGGGACATGAATGAAAAACTGTTTTTT. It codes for CAITGDMNEKLFF.

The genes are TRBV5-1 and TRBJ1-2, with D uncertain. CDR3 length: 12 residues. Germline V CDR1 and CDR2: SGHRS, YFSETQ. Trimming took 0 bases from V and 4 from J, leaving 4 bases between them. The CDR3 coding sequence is TGCGCCAGCAGCTTGGGTACCTATGGCTACACCTTC. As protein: CASSLGTYGYTF.

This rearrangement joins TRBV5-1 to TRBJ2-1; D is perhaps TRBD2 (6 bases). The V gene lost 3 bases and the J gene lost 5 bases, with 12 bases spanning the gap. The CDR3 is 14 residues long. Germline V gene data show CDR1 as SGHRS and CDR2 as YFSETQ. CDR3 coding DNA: TGCGCCAGCAGCTCGGAGGGGTGGAACAATGAGCAGTTCTTC. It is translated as CASSSEGWNNEQFF.

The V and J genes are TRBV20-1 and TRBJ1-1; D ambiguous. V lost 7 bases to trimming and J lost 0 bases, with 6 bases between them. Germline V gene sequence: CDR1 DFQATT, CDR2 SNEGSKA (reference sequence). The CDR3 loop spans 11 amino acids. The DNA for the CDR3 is TGCAGTGTCATCATGAACACTGAAGCTTTCTTT. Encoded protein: CSVIMNTEAFF.

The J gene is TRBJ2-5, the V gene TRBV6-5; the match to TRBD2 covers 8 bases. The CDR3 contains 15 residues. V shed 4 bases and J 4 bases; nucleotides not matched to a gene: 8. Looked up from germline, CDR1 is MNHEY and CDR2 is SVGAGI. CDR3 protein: CASSSPGGVRETQYF. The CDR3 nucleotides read TGTGCCAGCAGTTCCCCGGGAGGGGTGCGAGAGACCCAGTACTTC.

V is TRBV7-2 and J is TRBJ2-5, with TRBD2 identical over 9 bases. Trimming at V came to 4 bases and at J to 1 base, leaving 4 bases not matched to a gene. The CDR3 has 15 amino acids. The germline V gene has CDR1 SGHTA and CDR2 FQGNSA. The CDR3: CASSSLAGSQETQYF. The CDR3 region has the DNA TGTGCCAGCAGCTCCCTAGCGGGGTCCCAAGAGACCCAGTACTTC.

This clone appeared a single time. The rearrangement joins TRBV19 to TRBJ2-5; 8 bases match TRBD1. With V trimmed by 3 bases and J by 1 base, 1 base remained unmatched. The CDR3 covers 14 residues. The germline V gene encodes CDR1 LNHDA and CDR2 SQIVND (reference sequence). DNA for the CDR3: TGTGCCAGTAGTATGGACAGGGCCCAAGAGACCCAGTACTTC. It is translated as CASSMDRAQETQYF. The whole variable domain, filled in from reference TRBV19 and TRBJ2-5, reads DGGITQSPKYLFRKEGQNVTLSCEQNLNHDAMYWYRQDPGQGLRLIYYSQIVNDFQKGDIAEGYSVSREKKESFPLTVTSAQKNPTAFYLCASSMDRAQETQYFGPGTRLLVL.

The DNA of the CDR3 is TGTGCCAGCAGCCAAGTCGGGGGGCAGATTTCCAATGAGCAGTTCTTC. Encoded protein: CASSQVGGQISNEQFF. The chain uses TRBV4-2 and TRBJ2-1, with a tentative D call TRBD2 (7 bases). This CDR3 region has 16 residues. V was shortened by 1 base and J by 6 bases, with 16 bases between the two germline ends. The germline gives CDR1 LGHNA, CDR2 YNFKEQ.

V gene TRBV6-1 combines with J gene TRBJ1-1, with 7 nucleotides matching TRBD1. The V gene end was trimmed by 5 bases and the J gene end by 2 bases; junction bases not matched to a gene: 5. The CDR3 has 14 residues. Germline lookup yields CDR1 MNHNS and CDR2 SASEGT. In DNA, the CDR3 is TGTGCCAGCAGTTTGGGACAGCTTAACACTGAAGCTTTCTTT. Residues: CASSLGQLNTEAFF.

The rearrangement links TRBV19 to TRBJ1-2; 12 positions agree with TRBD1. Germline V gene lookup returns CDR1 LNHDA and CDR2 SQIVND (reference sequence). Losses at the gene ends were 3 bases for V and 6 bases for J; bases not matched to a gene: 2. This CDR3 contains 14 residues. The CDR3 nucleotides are TGTGCCAGTAGTATCGGGACAGGGGGCGATGGCTACACCTTC. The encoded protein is CASSIGTGGDGYTF.

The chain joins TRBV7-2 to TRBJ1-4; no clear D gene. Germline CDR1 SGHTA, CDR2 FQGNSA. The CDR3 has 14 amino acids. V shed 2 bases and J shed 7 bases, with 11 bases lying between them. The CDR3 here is CASSLSGRGEKLFF. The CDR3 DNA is TGTGCCAGCAGCTTAAGCGGTCGGGGTGAAAAACTGTTTTTT.

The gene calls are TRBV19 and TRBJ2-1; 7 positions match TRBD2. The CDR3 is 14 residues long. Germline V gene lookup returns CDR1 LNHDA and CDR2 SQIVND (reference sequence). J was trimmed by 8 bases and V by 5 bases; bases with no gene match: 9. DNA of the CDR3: TGTGCCAGTAGTTTCGGCGGCGGGGGATATGAGCAGTTCTTC. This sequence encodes CASSFGGGGYEQFF.

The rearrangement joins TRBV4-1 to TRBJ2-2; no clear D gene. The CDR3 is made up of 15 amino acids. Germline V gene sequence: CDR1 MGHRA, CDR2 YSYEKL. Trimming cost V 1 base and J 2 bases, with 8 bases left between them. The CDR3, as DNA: TGCGCCAGCAGCCAAGGTCCAACTAACACCGGGGAGCTGTTTTTT. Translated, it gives CASSQGPTNTGELFF.

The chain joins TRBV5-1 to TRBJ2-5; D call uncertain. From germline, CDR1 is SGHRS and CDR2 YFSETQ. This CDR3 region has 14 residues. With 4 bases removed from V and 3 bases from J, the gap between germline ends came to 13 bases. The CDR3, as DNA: TGCGCCAGCAGCCCTTCTAAGGTTAAAGAGACCCAGTACTTC. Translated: CASSPSKVKETQYF.

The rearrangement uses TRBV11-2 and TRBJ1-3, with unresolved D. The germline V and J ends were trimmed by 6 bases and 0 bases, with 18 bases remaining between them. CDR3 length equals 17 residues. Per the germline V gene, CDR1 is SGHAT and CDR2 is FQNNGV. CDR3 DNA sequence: TGTGCCAGCAGGGAATTTTCGAGACGGATCTCTGGAAACACCATATATTTT. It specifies CASREFSRRISGNTIYF.

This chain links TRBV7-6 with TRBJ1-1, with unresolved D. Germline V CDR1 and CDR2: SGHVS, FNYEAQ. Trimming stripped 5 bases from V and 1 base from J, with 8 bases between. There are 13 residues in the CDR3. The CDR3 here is CASSVGENTEAFF. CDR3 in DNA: TGTGCCAGCAGCGTTGGGGAGAACACTGAAGCTTTCTTT.

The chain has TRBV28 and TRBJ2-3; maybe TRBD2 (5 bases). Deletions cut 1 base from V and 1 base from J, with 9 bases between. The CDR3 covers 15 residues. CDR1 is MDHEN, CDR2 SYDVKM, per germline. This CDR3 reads CASSLSGLGTDTQYF. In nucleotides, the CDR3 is TGTGCCAGCAGTTTATCGGGGTTAGGCACAGATACGCAGTATTTT.

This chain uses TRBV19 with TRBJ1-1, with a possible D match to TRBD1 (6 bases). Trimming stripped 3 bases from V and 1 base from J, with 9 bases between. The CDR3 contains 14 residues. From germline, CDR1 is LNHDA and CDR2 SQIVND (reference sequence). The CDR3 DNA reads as TGTGCCAGTAGTATGGTGACAGGGAACACTGAAGCTTTCTTT. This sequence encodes CASSMVTGNTEAFF.

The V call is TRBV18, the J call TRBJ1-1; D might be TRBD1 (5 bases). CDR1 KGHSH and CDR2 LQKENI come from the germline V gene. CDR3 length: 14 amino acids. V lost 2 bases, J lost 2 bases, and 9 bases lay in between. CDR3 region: CASSPTGGNTEAFF. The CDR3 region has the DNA TGTGCCAGCTCACCAACAGGTGGTAACACTGAAGCTTTCTTT.

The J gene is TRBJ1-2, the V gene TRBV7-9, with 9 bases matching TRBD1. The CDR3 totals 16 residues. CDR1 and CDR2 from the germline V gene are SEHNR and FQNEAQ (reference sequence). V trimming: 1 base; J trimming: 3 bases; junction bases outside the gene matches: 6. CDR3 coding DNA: TGTGCCAGCAGCTTAGAGTCGACAGGGGGTTACTATGGCTACACCTTC. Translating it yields CASSLESTGGYYGYTF.